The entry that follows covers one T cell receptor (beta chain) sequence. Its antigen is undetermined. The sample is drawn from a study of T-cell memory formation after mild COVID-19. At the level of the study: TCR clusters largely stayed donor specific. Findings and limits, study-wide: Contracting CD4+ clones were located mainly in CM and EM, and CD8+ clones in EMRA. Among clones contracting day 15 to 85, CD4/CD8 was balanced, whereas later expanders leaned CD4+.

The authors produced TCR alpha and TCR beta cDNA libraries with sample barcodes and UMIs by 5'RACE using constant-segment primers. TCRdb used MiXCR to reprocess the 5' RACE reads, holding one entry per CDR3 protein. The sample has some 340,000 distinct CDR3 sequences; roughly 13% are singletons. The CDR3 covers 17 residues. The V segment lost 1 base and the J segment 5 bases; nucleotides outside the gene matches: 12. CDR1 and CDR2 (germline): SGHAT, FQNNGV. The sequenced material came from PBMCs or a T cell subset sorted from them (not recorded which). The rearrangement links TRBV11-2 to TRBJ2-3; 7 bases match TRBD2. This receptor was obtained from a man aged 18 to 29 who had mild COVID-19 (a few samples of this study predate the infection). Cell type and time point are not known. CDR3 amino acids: CASSLGRTHPGGDTQYF. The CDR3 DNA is TGTGCCAGCAGCTTAGGAAGGACGCATCCGGGAGGAGATACGCAGTATTTT.